The sequence of this TCR beta chain was determined in a study of cytomegalovirus exposure and HLA in healthy donors (dated by TCRdb to 2016 to 2017). A note on the overall study: An earlier analysis of roughly 610 of the donors reported 276 Gb of sequence data and about 120 million unique TCR beta sequences obtained from approximately 180 million T cells. Roughly 300 gigabases of sequencing data and tens of millions of unique TCR sequences were included in an early release covering around 650 HLA-typed donors. Among the roughly 370 genotyped donors, approximately 77% belonged to the genetic ancestry cluster associated with self-reported Caucasian donors. The study aimed to test whether signatures of past pathogen exposure could be identified by cataloging public T cell receptors. The study used immunosequencing to profile the T cell repertoires of approximately 630 subjects and linked those repertoires to cytomegalovirus serostatus. Besides the first cohort of 500 to 700 subjects, a separate validation cohort made up of over 95 different subjects was used. The study combined high-throughput TCR immunosequencing, statistical association of individual TCRs with disease status, and machine learning to predict cytomegalovirus infection status. In a later analysis, previously published TCR beta repertoires from 600 to 850 donors were re-analyzed and high-resolution HLA genotyping was added so that TCR occurrence patterns could be studied. The later analysis used no new phenotypic data to find candidate immune exposures, relying instead on TCR beta sequences and their occurrence across donors. In an earlier analysis of roughly 600 of the donors, high-throughput TCR beta sequencing was used to judge whether each TCR beta V gene segment behaved as functional or pseudogenic. Donor age, sex, ethnicity and CMV serostatus were compiled together with the repertoire data. Genome-wide SNP genotypes for about 55% of the 666 donors were used in a later genetic analysis, which treated that subset as a discovery cohort. Every repertoire in the discovery cohort had been generated on one and the same sequencing platform. Both class I and class II loci were covered by HLA typing, at four-digit resolution. Typing coverage varied by locus: about 629-640 donors for A, B, C, DRB1 and DQB1; under 550 for DQA1; about 600 for DPA1; under 490 for DPB1. Because of strong linkage in the cohort, 5 or 6 DR-DQ haplotypes were treated as single units for association and clustering. Across around 400 genotyped donors of the cohort, an average of approximately 240,000 unique TCR beta nucleotide sequences per donor were sequenced, and about a sixth of those sequences were non-productive. The paper as a whole reports these results and caveats: Cytomegalovirus status was reported to be diagnosed by the classifier with high specificity and sensitivity in both the original and validation cohorts. In an earlier analysis of approximately 590 of the donors, most TCR beta V segments were observed in productive rearrangements about 87% or about 30% of the time, broadly matching IMGT annotations. Only TCR beta chains were sequenced in this cohort, and the absence of alpha or paired-chain data limited detectable features. In a later analysis, about 16,000 TCR beta sequences were associated with specific HLA alleles at a false discovery rate of 0.05. Most CMV-associated TCR beta chains appeared to be HLA-restricted in a later analysis, and the HLA associations seemed to be driven largely by CMV exposure. Some 16 rarely observed V segments, including chromosome 9 orphons, were excluded from the earlier analysis of approximately 600 of the donors because counts were too low. Roughly uniform sequencing depth across donors was assumed in presence/absence analyses, although this assumption may not hold. Strong co-occurrence of HLA alleles, especially DR and DQ, made assigning TCR associations to individual alleles difficult. It was suggested by the authors that the approach could potentially be generalized to other disease states and immunological phenotypes. V-gene and J-gene trimming of TCR beta chains was associated with a missense DCLRE1C variant in a later genetic analysis, and the association was replicated in an independent cohort. Most TCR sequences were seen in very few donors, while some public TCRs were found in many individuals. In a later genetic analysis, fewer N-insertions in productive TCRs were reported among donors in an Asian-associated ancestry cluster than the approximately 670-donor mean. A cluster of highly shared sequence variants was judged likely to be a technical artifact of the sequencing pipeline. According to a later analysis, TCR association rates differed among HLA loci, with DRB1 alleles showing the most associated TCRs and HLA-C alleles showing the fewest. In vitro tests confirmed that a few of the cytomegalovirus-associated TCR beta chains recognize cytomegalovirus antigens. Immune exposure information for the cohort was limited to CMV serostatus. A total of fewer than 200 TCR beta chains were listed by the study as associated with cytomegalovirus. Correlated functional status among segregating V segments might reflect linkage disequilibrium, but an unknown experimental factor could not be ruled out. Because the 87-base-pair reads could not distinguish some IMGT-functional V segments, including TRBV6-2 and TRBV6-3, those segments were excluded. A further reported finding was that TCR beta sequences accurately predicted the HLA-A and HLA-B alleles for most subjects in the first cohort. In a later analysis, HLA-associated TCR beta chains showed more clonal expansion and lower generation probabilities than non-associated chains that were equally common. A later analysis reported that several top co-occurrence clusters appeared linked to parvovirus B19, influenza, CMV and Epstein-Barr virus. Because some donors lacked HLA typing at each locus, the association tests relied only on the typed subset.

Comments on this clone: The clone's antigen remains unknown. No clone much larger than this one lies a single base away; base qualities are absent.

V and J are trimmed by 6 bases and 9 bases, and the gene matches miss 6 bases of the junction. The germline V gene (reference sequence) sets CDR1 to MNHEY and CDR2 to SMNVEV. Counted from cysteine to phenylalanine, this CDR3 has 14 amino acids. Solely the CDR3 DNA is kept, with 42 bases framed from the first base. The cohort comprised several hundred healthy bone marrow donors. All cohort members were sampled while nominally healthy, although unrecorded immune exposures were likely present. The donor tested CMV seronegative, placing the donor among the 352 seronegative members of the cohort. A peripheral blood sample was collected from each donor, and TCR beta sequencing was performed on peripheral blood mononuclear cells. Genomic DNA extraction from the blood cell samples was performed with the Qiagen DNeasy Blood Extraction Kit. Receptors were amplified or captured by the immunoSEQ multiplex PCR assay. The multiplex PCR relied on a mix of 60 forward primers for TCR Vbeta segments and 13 reverse primers for TCR Jbeta segments. Amplification of the CDR3 region of rearranged TCR beta genes was performed with a multiplex PCR assay on genomic DNA. Amplified TCR beta libraries were sequenced as 87-base-pair reads on the Illumina HiSeq System. On the study's bioinformatics: In a later analysis, 77 million or so unique TCR beta chains were counted across the approximately 640 repertoires, and roughly 11 million of these chains were shared by at least two donors. Raw reads were error-corrected and collapsed into unique sequences with a nearest-neighbor algorithm that merged closely related sequences to remove PCR and sequencing errors. V, D and J gene segments were assigned by aligning CDR3 sequences to IMGT reference sequences. For a sequence to be retained, a match of at least six nucleotides was required to both a V gene segment and a J gene segment. Rearrangements were called productive when the CDR3 lacked stop codons and stayed in frame with V and J; all others were non-productive. Following IMGT convention, CDR3 was defined as the stretch from the second conserved V-encoded cysteine to the conserved J-encoded phenylalanine. The earlier analysis of roughly 590 of the donors excluded sequences that lacked an unambiguous match to a single V gene segment. An earlier analysis of almost 600 of the donors classified V segments as functional when productive rearrangements were above 56.7% and as segregating when the standard deviation between donors was above 5%. To diagnose cytomegalovirus status from the catalog of TCR beta chain sequences, a statistical classification framework was built. V and J gene assignment, in a later analysis, came from comparing TCR nucleotide sequences with IMGT/GENE-DB human TR gene sequences. In a later analysis, CDR3 sequences and most-parsimonious VDJ recombination scenarios were assigned using the TCRdist pipeline. A later analysis defined each TCR beta chain by its CDR3 amino acid sequence plus V-gene family, and excluded reads lacking a unique V-gene family. As a way to deal with suspected cross-contamination and a sequencing artifact, a later analysis dropped 450 to 600 nucleotide sequences that were highly shared and had low generation probability. For each public chain, a later analysis derived a clonal expansion index from normalized ranks of inferred template counts within each repertoire. Generation probabilities in a later analysis came from a VDJ recombination model fitted to out-of-frame rearrangements, and those results were checked against IGoR. In a later analysis, hypergeometric tests were used to score TCR-TCR, TCR-HLA and TCR-CMV co-occurrence, with a repertoire-size bias correction applied to TCR pairs. In a later analysis, false discovery rates were estimated by permuting HLA or CMV assignments 20 times. In a later analysis, co-occurring TCRs were grouped using DBSCAN, and TCRdist sequence similarity was added for clustering within HLA-allele-positive subsets. For co-occurrence clustering, repertoires with fewer than 30,000 or more than 120,000 public chains were excluded, along with 4 to 6 repertoires with anomalous nucleotide sharing. TCRdb's version of the immuneACCESS table is confined to in-frame rearrangements and falls short of the full clone set. An unresolved V gene accounts for under half of the shortfall where checked; the remainder is of unknown origin. V and J calls and clone size are as listed in that table; D and trimming were resolved from the DNA. The sample data list over 110,000 clones, and roughly 77% of these were observed just once. Jointly, the top ten make up about 3.1% of the sample.

This chain joins TRBV27 to TRBJ1-6; 9 junctional bases match TRBD1. The receptor was isolated from a female donor in good health and CMV-seronegative. Source material: PBMCs. The CDR3 reads CASSPDRGSSPLHF. The DNA sequence reads TGTGCCAGCAGCCCGGACAGGGGCAGTTCACCCCTCCACTTT.